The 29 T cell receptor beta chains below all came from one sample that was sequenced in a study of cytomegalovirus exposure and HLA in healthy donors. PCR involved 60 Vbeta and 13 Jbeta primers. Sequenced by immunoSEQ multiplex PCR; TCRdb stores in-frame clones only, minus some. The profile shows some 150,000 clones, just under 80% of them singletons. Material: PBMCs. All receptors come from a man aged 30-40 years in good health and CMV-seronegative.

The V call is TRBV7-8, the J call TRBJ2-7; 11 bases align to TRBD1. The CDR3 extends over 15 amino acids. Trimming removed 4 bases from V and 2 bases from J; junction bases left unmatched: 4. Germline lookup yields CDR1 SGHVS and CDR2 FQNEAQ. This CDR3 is CASSSGTGGPYEQYF. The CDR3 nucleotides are TGTGCCAGCAGCTCCGGGACAGGGGGACCCTACGAGCAGTACTTC.

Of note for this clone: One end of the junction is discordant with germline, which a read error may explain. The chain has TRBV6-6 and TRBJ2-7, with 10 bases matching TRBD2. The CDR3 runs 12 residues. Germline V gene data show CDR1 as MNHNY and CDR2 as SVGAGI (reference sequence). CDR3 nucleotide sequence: TGTGCCAGCCTCATACGGGGGGGACTAGCGAGCTTC. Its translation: CASLIRGGLASF.

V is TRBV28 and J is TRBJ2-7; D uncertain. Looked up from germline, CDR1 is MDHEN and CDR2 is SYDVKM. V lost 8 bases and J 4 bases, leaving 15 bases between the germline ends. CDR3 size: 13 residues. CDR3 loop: CASLRQNPYEQYF. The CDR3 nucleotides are TGTGCCAGCCTCAGACAAAATCCTTACGAGCAGTACTTC. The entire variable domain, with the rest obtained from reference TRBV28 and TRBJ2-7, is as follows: DVKVTQSSRYLVKRTGEKVFLECVQDMDHENMFWYRQDPGLGLRLIYFSYDVKMKEKGDIPEGYSVSREKKERFSLILESASTNQTSMYLCASLRQNPYEQYFGPGTRLTVT.

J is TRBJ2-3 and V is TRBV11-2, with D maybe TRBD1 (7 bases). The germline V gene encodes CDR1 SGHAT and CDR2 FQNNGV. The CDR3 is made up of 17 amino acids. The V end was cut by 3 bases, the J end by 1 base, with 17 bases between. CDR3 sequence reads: CASSFVGGGFGTDTQYF. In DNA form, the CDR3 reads TGTGCCAGCAGCTTCGTAGGAGGGGGCTTCGGCACAGATACGCAGTATTTT. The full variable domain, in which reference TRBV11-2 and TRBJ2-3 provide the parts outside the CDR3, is EAGVAQSPRYKIIEKRQSVAFWCNPISGHATLYWYQQILGQGPKLLIQFQNNGVVDDSQLPKDRFSAERLKGVDSTLKIQPAKLEDSAVYLCASSFVGGGFGTDTQYFGPGTRLTVL.

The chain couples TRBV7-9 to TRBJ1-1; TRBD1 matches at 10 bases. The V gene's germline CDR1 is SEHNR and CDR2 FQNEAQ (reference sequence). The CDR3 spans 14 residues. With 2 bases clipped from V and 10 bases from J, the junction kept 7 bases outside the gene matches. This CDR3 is CASSLIGTGEGAFF. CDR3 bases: TGTGCCAGCAGCTTAATTGGGACAGGGGAGGGAGCTTTCTTT.

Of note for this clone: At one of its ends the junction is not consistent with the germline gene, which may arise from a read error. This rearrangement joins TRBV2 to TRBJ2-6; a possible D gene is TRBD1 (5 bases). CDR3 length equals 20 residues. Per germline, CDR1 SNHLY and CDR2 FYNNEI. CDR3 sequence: CASSDSSLRGYFSGANVLPF. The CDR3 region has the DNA TGTGCCAGCAGTGATTCATCCCTCCGTGGGTATTTCTCTGGGGCCAACGTCCTGCCTTTC.

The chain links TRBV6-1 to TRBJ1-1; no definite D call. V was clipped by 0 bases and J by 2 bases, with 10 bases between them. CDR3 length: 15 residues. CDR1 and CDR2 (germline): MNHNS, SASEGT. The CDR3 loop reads CASSEAPMINTEAFF. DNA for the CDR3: TGTGCCAGCAGTGAAGCGCCTATGATAAACACTGAAGCTTTCTTT.

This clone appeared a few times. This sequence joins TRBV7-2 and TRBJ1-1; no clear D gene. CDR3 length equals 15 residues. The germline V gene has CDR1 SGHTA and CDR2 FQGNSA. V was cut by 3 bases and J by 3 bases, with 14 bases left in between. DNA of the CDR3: TGTGCCAGCAGCTTGGGTCCGGGGTCCGACACTGAAGCTTTCTTT. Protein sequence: CASSLGPGSDTEAFF.

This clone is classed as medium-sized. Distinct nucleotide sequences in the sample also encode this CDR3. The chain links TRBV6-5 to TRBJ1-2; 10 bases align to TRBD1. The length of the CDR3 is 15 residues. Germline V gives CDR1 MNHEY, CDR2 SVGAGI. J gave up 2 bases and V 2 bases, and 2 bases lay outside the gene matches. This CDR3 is CASSYRGQGNYGYTF. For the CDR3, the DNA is TGTGCCAGCAGTTACCGGGGACAGGGGAACTATGGCTACACCTTC.

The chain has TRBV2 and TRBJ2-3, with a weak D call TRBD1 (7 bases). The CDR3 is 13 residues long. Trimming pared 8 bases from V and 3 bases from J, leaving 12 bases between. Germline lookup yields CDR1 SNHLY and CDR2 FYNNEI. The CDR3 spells CASGGGQTDTQYF. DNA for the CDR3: TGTGCCAGCGGAGGGGGCCAGACAGATACGCAGTATTTT.

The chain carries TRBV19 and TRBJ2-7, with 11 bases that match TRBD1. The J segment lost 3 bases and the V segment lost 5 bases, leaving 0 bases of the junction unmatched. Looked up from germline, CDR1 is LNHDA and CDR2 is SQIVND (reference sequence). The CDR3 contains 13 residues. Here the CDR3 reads CASSGTGGYEQYF. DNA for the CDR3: TGTGCCAGTAGTGGGACAGGGGGCTACGAGCAGTACTTC.

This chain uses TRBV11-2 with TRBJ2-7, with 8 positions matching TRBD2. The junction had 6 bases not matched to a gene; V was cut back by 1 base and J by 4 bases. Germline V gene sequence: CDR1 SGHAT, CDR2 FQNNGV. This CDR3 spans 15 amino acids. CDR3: CASSLGVSGMYEQYF. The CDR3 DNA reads TGTGCCAGCAGCTTAGGGGTTAGCGGGATGTACGAGCAGTACTTC.

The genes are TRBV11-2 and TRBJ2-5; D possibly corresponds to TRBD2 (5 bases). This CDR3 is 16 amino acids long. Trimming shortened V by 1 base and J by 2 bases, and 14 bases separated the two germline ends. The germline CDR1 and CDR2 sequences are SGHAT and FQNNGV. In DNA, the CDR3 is TGTGCCAGCAGCTTAGGCTCCCCTCTAGCTCAAGAGACCCAGTACTTC. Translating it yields CASSLGSPLAQETQYF.

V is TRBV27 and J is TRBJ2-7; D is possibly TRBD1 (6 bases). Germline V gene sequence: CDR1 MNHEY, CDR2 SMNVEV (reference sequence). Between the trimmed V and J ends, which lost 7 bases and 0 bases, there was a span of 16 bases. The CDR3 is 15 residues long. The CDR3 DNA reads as TGTGCCAGCATGGTGGATTACAGGGCCTCCTACGAGCAGTACTTC. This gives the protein CASMVDYRASYEQYF.

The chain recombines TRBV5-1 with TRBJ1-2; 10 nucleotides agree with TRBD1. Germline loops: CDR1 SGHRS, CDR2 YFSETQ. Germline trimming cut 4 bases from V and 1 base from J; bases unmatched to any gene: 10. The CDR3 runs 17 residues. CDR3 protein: CASSPHYGTGVNYGYTF. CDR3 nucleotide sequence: TGCGCCAGCAGCCCCCACTATGGGACAGGGGTTAACTATGGCTACACCTTC.

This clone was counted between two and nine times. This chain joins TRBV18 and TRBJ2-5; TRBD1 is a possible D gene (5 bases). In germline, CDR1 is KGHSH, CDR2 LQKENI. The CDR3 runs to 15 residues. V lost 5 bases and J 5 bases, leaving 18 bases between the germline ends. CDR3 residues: CASSGDSLPGETQYF. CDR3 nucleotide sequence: TGTGCCAGCTCAGGCGACAGTCTTCCTGGGGAGACCCAGTACTTC. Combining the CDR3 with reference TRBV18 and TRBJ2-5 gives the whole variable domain NAGVMQNPRHLVRRRGQEARLRCSPMKGHSHVYWYRQLPEEGLKFMVYLQKENIIDESGMPKERFSAEFPKEGPSILRIQQVVRGDSAAYFCASSGDSLPGETQYFGPGTRLLVL.

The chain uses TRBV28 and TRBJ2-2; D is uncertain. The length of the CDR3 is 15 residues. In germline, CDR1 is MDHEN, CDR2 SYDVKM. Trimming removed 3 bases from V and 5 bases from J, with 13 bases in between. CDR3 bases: TGTGCCAGCAGTTTTGTGATCGGTGGTACCGGGGAGCTGTTTTTT. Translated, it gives CASSFVIGGTGELFF.

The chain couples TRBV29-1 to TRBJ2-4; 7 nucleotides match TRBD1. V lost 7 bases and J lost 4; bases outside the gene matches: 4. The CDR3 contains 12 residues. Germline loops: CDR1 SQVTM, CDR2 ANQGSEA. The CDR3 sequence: CSAEGQKNIQYF. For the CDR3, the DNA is TGCAGCGCAGAGGGACAGAAAAACATTCAGTACTTC.

Here the CDR3 DNA reads TGTGCCAGCAGCTTCCTAGGTAATCAAGAGACCCAGTACTTC. Translated, it gives CASSFLGNQETQYF. J is TRBJ2-5 and V is TRBV7-9; D not resolved. This CDR3 has 14 residues. The V end was cut by 3 bases, the J end by 2 bases, with 10 bases between. The germline V gene encodes CDR1 SEHNR and CDR2 FQNEAQ (reference sequence).

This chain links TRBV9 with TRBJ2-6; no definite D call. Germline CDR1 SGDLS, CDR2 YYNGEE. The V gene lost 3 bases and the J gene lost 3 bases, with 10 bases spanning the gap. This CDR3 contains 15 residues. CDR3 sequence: CASSAGQVGANVLTF. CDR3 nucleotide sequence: TGTGCCAGCAGCGCCGGCCAGGTTGGGGCCAACGTCCTGACTTTC. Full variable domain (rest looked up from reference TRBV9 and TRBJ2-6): DSGVTQTPKHLITATGQRVTLRCSPRSGDLSVYWYQQSLDQGLQFLIQYYNGEERAKGNILERFSAQQFPDLHSELNLSSLELGDSALYFCASSAGQVGANVLTFGAGSRLTVL.

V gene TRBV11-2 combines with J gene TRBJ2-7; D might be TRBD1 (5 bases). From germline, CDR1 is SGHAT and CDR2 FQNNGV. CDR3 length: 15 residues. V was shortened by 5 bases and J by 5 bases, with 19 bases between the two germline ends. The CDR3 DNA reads TGTGCCAGCAGCGACGCCCTACCTCAGGGCAACGAGCAGTACTTC. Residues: CASSDALPQGNEQYF. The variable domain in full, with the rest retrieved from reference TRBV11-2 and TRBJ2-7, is EAGVAQSPRYKIIEKRQSVAFWCNPISGHATLYWYQQILGQGPKLLIQFQNNGVVDDSQLPKDRFSAERLKGVDSTLKIQPAKLEDSAVYLCASSDALPQGNEQYFGPGTRLTVT.

As DNA, the CDR3 is TGTGCCAGCAGGGTGGGCCTAGCGGGGGGGCGGGGCACAGATACGCAGTATTTT. Protein: CASRVGLAGGRGTDTQYF. The V call is TRBV2, the J call TRBJ2-3, with 12 bases lining up with TRBD2. This CDR3 is built from 18 residues. The germline gives CDR1 SNHLY, CDR2 FYNNEI. V was clipped by 6 bases and J by 1 base; unmatched bases: 11.

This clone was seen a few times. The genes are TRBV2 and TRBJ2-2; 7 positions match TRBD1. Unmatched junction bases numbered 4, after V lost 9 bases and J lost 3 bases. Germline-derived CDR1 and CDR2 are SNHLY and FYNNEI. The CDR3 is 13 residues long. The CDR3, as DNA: TGTGCCAGAGCCGACAGGGACACCGGGGAGCTGTTTTTT. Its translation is CARADRDTGELFF. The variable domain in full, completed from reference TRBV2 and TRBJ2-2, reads EPEVTQTPSHQVTQMGQEVILRCVPISNHLYFYWYRQILGQKVEFLVSFYNNEISEKSEIFDDQFSVERPDGSNFTLKIRSTKLEDSAMYFCARADRDTGELFFGEGSRLTVL.

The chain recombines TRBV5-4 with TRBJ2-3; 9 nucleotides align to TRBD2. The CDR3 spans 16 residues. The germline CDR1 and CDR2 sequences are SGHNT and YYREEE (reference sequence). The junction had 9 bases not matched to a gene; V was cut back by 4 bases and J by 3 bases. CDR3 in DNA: TGTGCCAGCAGCGCCCCGGGCCTAGCGGGAACAGATACGCAGTATTTT. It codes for CASSAPGLAGTDTQYF.

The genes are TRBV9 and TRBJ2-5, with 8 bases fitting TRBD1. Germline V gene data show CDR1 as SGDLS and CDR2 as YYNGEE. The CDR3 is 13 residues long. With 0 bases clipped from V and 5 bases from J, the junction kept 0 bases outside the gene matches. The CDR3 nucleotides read TGTGCCAGCAGCGTAGGACAGGGGGAGACCCAGTACTTC. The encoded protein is CASSVGQGETQYF.

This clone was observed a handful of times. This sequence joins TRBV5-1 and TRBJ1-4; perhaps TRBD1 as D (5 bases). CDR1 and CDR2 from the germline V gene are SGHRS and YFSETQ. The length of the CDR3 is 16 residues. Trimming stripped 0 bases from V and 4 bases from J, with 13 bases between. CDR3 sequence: CASSLAVRGLNEKLFF. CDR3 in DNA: TGCGCCAGCAGCTTGGCCGTAAGGGGCCTTAATGAAAAACTGTTTTTT.

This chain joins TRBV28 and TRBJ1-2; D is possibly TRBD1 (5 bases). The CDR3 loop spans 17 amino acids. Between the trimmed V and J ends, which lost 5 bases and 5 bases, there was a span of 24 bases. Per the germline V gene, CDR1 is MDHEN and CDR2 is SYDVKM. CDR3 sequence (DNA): TGTGCCAGCAGTCCCTATTTTGGTCAGGGAAGTGATTATGGCTACACCTTC. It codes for CASSPYFGQGSDYGYTF.

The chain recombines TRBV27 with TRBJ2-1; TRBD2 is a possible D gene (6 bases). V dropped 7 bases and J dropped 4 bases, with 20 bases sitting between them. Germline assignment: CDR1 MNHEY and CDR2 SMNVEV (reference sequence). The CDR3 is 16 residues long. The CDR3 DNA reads TGTGCCAGCAACGTTCCCCGGGGGACGGGGTACAATGAGCAGTTCTTC. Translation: CASNVPRGTGYNEQFF.

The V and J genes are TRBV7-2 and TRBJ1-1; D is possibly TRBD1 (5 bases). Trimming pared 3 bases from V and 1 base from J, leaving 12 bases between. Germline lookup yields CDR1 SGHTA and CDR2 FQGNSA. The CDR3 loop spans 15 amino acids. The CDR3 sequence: CASSLDKNPNTEAFF. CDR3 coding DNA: TGTGCCAGCAGCTTGGACAAAAACCCGAACACTGAAGCTTTCTTT.